This is a list of T cell receptor beta chains from one sample in a study of early T cells in non-severe SARS-CoV-2 infection. TCRdb reanalysed the 5' RACE reads using MiXCR and keeps one entry per CDR3 protein. This sample has some 61,000 distinct CDR3 sequences, with roughly 13% found just once. What was sequenced was whole blood. The receptors derive from an adult who was a healthcare worker with PCR-confirmed SARS-CoV-2 infection or an uninfected control (not recorded which). Both conserved end residues are trimmed from each CDR3. Each record gives: D gene, V gene, clone size, CDR3 protein. D genes are given only for firm matches. Rows may omit the clone size; those that give it use once, few, many or a size class.

>TRBD1|TRBV27|few
ASSLWTGAYEQY
>.|TRBV2|few
ASSGGLSYEQY
>TRBD2|TRBV5-4|.
ASSRTSGDYEQY
>.|TRBV19|.
ASTTFGGRPGELF
>TRBD1|TRBV7-9|many
ASSRDRVTGELF
>TRBD2|TRBV9|.
ASSQTSGRGSYEQY
>.|TRBV20-1|few
SARSGTFPLNSPLH
>.|TRBV10-3|.
ATSGAGLH
>.|TRBV14|.
ASSQARTDNYGYT
>TRBD2|TRBV18|.
ASSPVSAGVQNEQY
>.|TRBV9|many
ASSVAGSSSGNTIY
>.|TRBV4-3|.
ASSQVAGYTEAF
>.|TRBV28|many
ASSLTPRDIQY
>.|TRBV11-2|few
ASSLVPPETQY
>TRBD2|TRBV5-1|many
ASSFSGNLYNEQF
>TRBD2|TRBV5-4|many
ASSWGLDYNEQF
>.|TRBV30|many
ACTYTTGTWNEQF
>.|TRBV6-6|.
ASRLPGETQY
>.|TRBV29-1|few
SVEDLAAAGSYEQY
>TRBD1|TRBV27|.
ASKYQGVNTEAF